This TCR beta chain was recorded in a study of cytomegalovirus exposure and HLA in healthy donors. Donors sampled were nominally healthy, though unrecorded immune exposures were likely. With 60 Vbeta and 13 Jbeta primers, the PCR was carried out. The method was immunoSEQ multiplex PCR; TCRdb's version includes in-frame clones alone and lacks a portion of them. The ten top clones account for roughly 2.7%, within a sample of 130,000 to 150,000 clones. This sequence was found in a man aged 35-49 years in good health and CMV-seronegative. Sequences were obtained from PBMCs.

CDR3 DNA: TGTGCCAGCAGTTCCCCCGGGTCGGGGTCCTACAATGAGCAGTTCTTC. It specifies CASSSPGSGSYNEQFF. This chain connects TRBV14 to TRBJ2-1; possibly TRBD2 for D (5 bases). This CDR3 has 16 amino acids. V was trimmed by 6 bases and J by 1 base, leaving 16 bases between them. Germline loops: CDR1 SGHDN, CDR2 FVKESK. Looking up the rest from reference TRBV14 and TRBJ2-1 gives the full variable domain: EAGVTQFPSHSVIEKGQTVTLRCDPISGHDNLYWYRRVMGKEIKFLLHFVKESKQDESGMPNNRFLAERTGGTYSTLKVQPAELEDSGVYFCASSSPGSGSYNEQFFGPGTRLTVL.